Below, 28 T cell receptor beta chains from the same sample are listed, as sequenced in a study of T cells in localized non-small cell lung cancer. Clones were read by immunoSEQ multiplex PCR, and TCRdb kept only the in-frame ones, dropping some. The sample has 25,000 to 35,000 clones; 75% to 95% are singletons. The material sequenced was peripheral blood, taken before any cancer treatment. The receptors originated from a female donor older than 55 with stage I lung adenocarcinoma.

V and J are TRBV5-1 and TRBJ1-1, with D uncertain. CDR1 is SGHRS and CDR2 is YFSETQ in the germline V gene. The CDR3 consists of 14 residues. The V gene lost 4 bases and the J gene lost 0 bases, with 10 bases spanning the gap. The CDR3 here is CASSRSDLNTEAFF. The CDR3 DNA is TGCGCCAGCAGCCGTTCAGATTTGAACACTGAAGCTTTCTTT.

The chain combines TRBV28 with TRBJ1-5; 9 nucleotides line up with TRBD1. After removal of 9 bases from V and 3 bases from J, the junction contained 3 bases not matched to a gene. Germline V gives CDR1 MDHEN, CDR2 SYDVKM. CDR3 size: 13 residues. CDR3 coding DNA: TGTGCCAGTGACAGGGGGAACAATCAGCCCCAGCATTTT. It specifies CASDRGNNQPQHF.

The chain links TRBV5-4 to TRBJ2-1; D is undetermined. Germline V CDR1 and CDR2: SGHNT, YYREEE (reference sequence). The CDR3 is 16 amino acids. Trimming cost V 0 bases and J 0 bases, with 10 bases left between them. The CDR3 sequence: CASSLVVGSSYNEQFF. DNA of the CDR3: TGTGCCAGCAGCTTGGTCGTCGGTAGCTCCTACAATGAGCAGTTCTTC.

This clone has only one observation. The chain couples TRBV28 to TRBJ1-1, with 10 bases lining up with TRBD1. CDR1 and CDR2 (germline): MDHEN, SYDVKM. This CDR3 is 16 amino acids long. V shed 6 bases and J 7 bases; nucleotides not matched to a gene: 14. CDR3 region: CASSYLAGTGAHEAFF. In DNA, the CDR3 is TGTGCCAGCAGCTACCTCGCCGGGACAGGGGCGCATGAAGCTTTCTTT.

The chain recombines TRBV9 with TRBJ1-1, with D possibly TRBD1 on 5 matching bases. Germline V gene sequence: CDR1 SGDLS, CDR2 YYNGEE. The V end was cut by 3 bases, the J end by 3 bases, with 15 bases between. The CDR3 totals 15 residues. CDR3 region: CASSERGWGDTEAFF. CDR3 nucleotides: TGTGCCAGCAGCGAGAGGGGCTGGGGGGACACTGAAGCTTTCTTT.

The CDR3 spells CASSYSGTTFEKLFF. The CDR3 DNA reads TGTGCCAGCAGTTATTCCGGGACGACTTTTGAAAAACTGTTTTTT. The chain joins TRBV6-6 to TRBJ1-4; a weak D match, TRBD1 (5 bases). The ends were cut back, 3 bases at V and 7 bases at J, with 15 bases in the middle. The CDR3 loop spans 15 amino acids. CDR1 is MNHNY and CDR2 is SVGAGI in the germline V gene (reference sequence).

Comment on this clone: The junction does not match germline at one end; this may be a read error. V is TRBV7-7 and J is TRBJ2-7; D may be TRBD1 or TRBD2 (6 bases each). CDR1 and CDR2 (germline): SSHAT, FNYEAQ (reference sequence). The CDR3 runs 13 residues. The CDR3 DNA reads TGTGCTAGCAGCTTAGTCGGGGGCAAGGAGCAGTACTTC. The encoded protein is CASSLVGGKEQYF. Complete variable domain (other parts from reference TRBV7-7 and TRBJ2-7): GAGVSQSPRYKVTKRGQDVTLRCDPISSHATLYWYQQALGQGPEFLTYFNYEAQPDKSGLPSDRFSAERPEGSISTLTIQRTEQRDSAMYRCASSLVGGKEQYFGPGTRLTVT.

This chain uses TRBV5-4 with TRBJ2-3, with D unresolved. The CDR3 runs 13 residues. From germline, CDR1 is SGHNT and CDR2 YYREEE (reference sequence). Trimming took off 2 bases at V and 2 bases at J, with 6 bases between the two ends. The CDR3 sequence is CASSLVTTDTQYF. CDR3 nucleotides: TGTGCCAGCAGCTTAGTCACCACAGATACGCAGTATTTT.

This chain connects TRBV30 to TRBJ2-5, with 7 bases lining up with TRBD1. CDR1 GTSNPN and CDR2 SVGIG come from the germline V gene (reference sequence). CDR3 length: 14 amino acids. V gave up 2 bases and J gave up 2 bases; unmatched junction bases: 5. CDR3 DNA sequence: TGTGCCTGGAGTCAGGGGGTAGGGCAAGAGACCCAGTACTTC. Residues: CAWSQGVGQETQYF.

This chain links TRBV19 with TRBJ1-5, with TRBD1 as a possible D gene (6 bases). Deletions cut 5 bases from V and 7 bases from J, with 9 bases between. Germline V gene data show CDR1 as LNHDA and CDR2 as SQIVND (reference sequence). This CDR3 comprises 12 residues. CDR3 in amino acids: CASSLGAQPQHF. The CDR3 nucleotides read TGTGCCAGTAGTTTGGGGGCCCAGCCCCAGCATTTT.

The rearrangement joins TRBV29-1 to TRBJ1-1; tentative D call: TRBD1 (5 bases). V was pared by 2 bases and J by 1 base, with 11 bases between. The germline CDR1 and CDR2 sequences are SQVTM and ANQGSEA. The CDR3 runs 14 residues. CDR3 nucleotide sequence: TGCAGCGTTGAATCCCGGACAAGGAACACTGAAGCTTTCTTT. Translation gives CSVESRTRNTEAFF.

The chain joins TRBV12-2 to TRBJ1-5. TRBV12-2 is termed a pseudogene. This CDR3 comprises 15 residues. The CDR3 nucleotides are TGTGCAAGTCGCTTAGGAATGGAGAGAGATCAGCCCCAGCATTTT. Protein product: CASRLGMERDQPQHF.

The chain employs TRBV5-1 and TRBJ2-1; TRBD2 agrees at 9 bases. CDR3 length: 16 amino acids. Germline V gene sequence: CDR1 SGHRS, CDR2 YFSETQ. Trimming removed 2 bases from V and 9 bases from J; junction bases left unmatched: 12. DNA of the CDR3: TGCGCCAGCAGCTTAGACCCGGGACTAGCCGCGAGTGAGCAGTTCTTC. This sequence encodes CASSLDPGLAASEQFF.

V gene TRBV5-5 combines with J gene TRBJ1-1, with D maybe TRBD1 (6 bases). Per germline, CDR1 SGHKS and CDR2 YYEKEE (reference sequence). With 3 bases removed from V and 4 bases from J, the gap between germline ends came to 19 bases. CDR3 size: 16 residues. CDR3 loop: CASSSPRAGESTEAFF. DNA of the CDR3: TGTGCCAGCAGCTCCCCCCGGGCAGGGGAAAGCACTGAAGCTTTCTTT.

The chain recombines TRBV2 with TRBJ1-2; no definite D call. The CDR3 runs 13 residues. CDR1 is SNHLY, CDR2 FYNNEI, per germline. Trimming took 2 bases from V and 8 from J, leaving 12 bases between them. CDR3 amino acids: CASSERVLGGYTF. In DNA form, the CDR3 reads TGTGCCAGCAGTGAAAGGGTACTGGGAGGCTACACCTTC.

The CDR3 is CASRTIGGFSYEQYF. DNA for the CDR3: TGTGCCAGCAGAACAATCGGAGGGTTCTCCTACGAGCAGTACTTC. The rearrangement joins TRBV2 to TRBJ2-7; perhaps TRBD2 as D (6 bases). Germline-derived CDR1 and CDR2 are SNHLY and FYNNEI. The CDR3 spans 15 residues. The germline V and J ends were trimmed by 6 bases and 0 bases, with 15 bases remaining between them.

This rearrangement joins TRBV6-4 to TRBJ1-3; D unresolved. The CDR3 sequence is 13 residues long. Germline V gene lookup returns CDR1 MRHNA and CDR2 SNTAGT. V shed 5 bases and J shed 0 bases, with 5 bases lying between them. CDR3 loop: CASSYNSGNTIYF. The CDR3 region has the DNA TGTGCCAGCAGTTACAACTCTGGAAACACCATATATTTT.

V is TRBV10-3 and J is TRBJ1-2; tentative D call: TRBD1 (6 bases). The CDR3 runs to 17 residues. V was cut by 7 bases and J by 8 bases, with 29 bases left in between. Per the germline V gene, CDR1 is ENHRY and CDR2 is SYGVKD. This chain's CDR3 is CAIKESGTPLLRGGYTF. CDR3 sequence (DNA): TGTGCCATCAAGGAGTCCGGGACACCCCTTCTGAGAGGCGGCTACACCTTC.

This chain joins TRBV2 and TRBJ2-3, with D maybe TRBD2 (5 bases). The germline V gene encodes CDR1 SNHLY and CDR2 FYNNEI. This CDR3 has 16 residues. Trimming left V 6 bases short and J 5 bases short, with 21 bases between. The CDR3 is CASRKRVHDTKDTQYF. CDR3 DNA: TGTGCCAGCAGGAAGAGGGTCCATGACACGAAAGATACGCAGTATTTT.

This clone was recorded once. As the CDR3 is not closed by the conserved phenylalanine or tryptophan, this likely results from a read error. This rearrangement joins TRBV28 to TRBJ1-2, with D possibly being TRBD1 (6 bases). Between the trimmed V and J ends, which lost 4 bases and 4 bases, there was a span of 28 bases. Germline V gene sequence: CDR1 MDHEN, CDR2 SYDVKM. The CDR3 sequence is 19 residues long. CDR3: CASSSYGGQKGGVFYGYTL. The DNA of the CDR3 is TGTGCCAGCAGTTCCTACGGCGGACAGAAGGGGGGAGTTTTCTATGGCTACACCCTC.

This chain joins TRBV6-5 and TRBJ1-2, with D hard to call. The CDR3 is 10 amino acids. Trimming cost V 10 bases and J 2 bases, with 5 bases left between them. Germline loops: CDR1 MNHEY, CDR2 SVGAGI. The CDR3 coding sequence is TGTGCCACCAAAAACTATGGCTACACCTTC. Translating it yields CATKNYGYTF.

The gene calls are TRBV28 and TRBJ2-3; 9 nucleotides align to TRBD2. V lost 5 bases, J lost 1 base, and 7 bases stayed unmatched. This CDR3 is 16 amino acids long. CDR1 and CDR2 from the germline V gene are MDHEN and SYDVKM. CDR3 in DNA: TGTGCCAGCAGTCCACCTAGACTAGCGGGCACAGATACGCAGTATTTT. Translation: CASSPPRLAGTDTQYF. Looking up the rest from reference TRBV28 and TRBJ2-3 gives the full variable domain: DVKVTQSSRYLVKRTGEKVFLECVQDMDHENMFWYRQDPGLGLRLIYFSYDVKMKEKGDIPEGYSVSREKKERFSLILESASTNQTSMYLCASSPPRLAGTDTQYFGPGTRLTVL.

V and J are TRBV11-1 and TRBJ2-7; TRBD2 aligns across 11 bases. The J segment lost 3 bases and the V segment lost 6 bases, leaving 16 bases of the junction unmatched. Germline CDR1 reads SGHAT; CDR2 reads FQDESV (reference sequence). The CDR3 length is 18 residues. The CDR3 loop reads CASRTGGASGRPVYEQYF. The CDR3 DNA sequence: TGTGCCAGCAGGACAGGAGGAGCTAGCGGGAGGCCAGTCTACGAGCAGTACTTC. Full variable domain (remainder filled in from reference TRBV11-1 and TRBJ2-7): EAEVAQSPRYKITEKSQAVAFWCDPISGHATLYWYRQILGQGPELLVQFQDESVVDDSQLPKDRFSAERLKGVDSTLKIQPAELGDSAMYLCASRTGGASGRPVYEQYFGPGTRLTVT.

The V and J genes are TRBV19 and TRBJ1-1, with D uncertain. Germline-derived CDR1 and CDR2 are LNHDA and SQIVND (reference sequence). The CDR3 covers 16 residues. V was shortened by 3 bases and J by 0 bases, with 14 bases between the two germline ends. In DNA, the CDR3 is TGTGCCAGTAGTATGTTTCCCTCATGGATGAACACTGAAGCTTTCTTT. Its protein is CASSMFPSWMNTEAFF.

This clone showed up just once. This chain connects TRBV4-1 to TRBJ1-4; D remains ambiguous. Trimming removed 1 base at V and 7 bases at J, with 19 bases between. The CDR3 consists of 17 residues. Germline CDR1 and CDR2: MGHRA and YSYEKL. DNA for the CDR3: TGCGCCAGCAGCCAAGGATTAAGAGGGTTATTAGTTGAAAAACTGTTTTTT. Translated, it gives CASSQGLRGLLVEKLFF.

The chain recombines TRBV6-6 with TRBJ1-2; D unclear. The CDR3 is made up of 12 amino acids. Germline V CDR1 and CDR2: MNHNY, SVGAGI (reference sequence). Trimming stripped 1 base from V and 6 bases from J, with 6 bases between. The chain's CDR3 is CASSYFGDGYTF. The DNA for the CDR3 is TGTGCCAGCAGTTACTTCGGGGATGGCTACACCTTC.

The V gene is TRBV28, the J gene TRBJ1-5; 8 bases are a match to TRBD1. The CDR3 totals 15 residues. V gave up 8 bases and J gave up 2 bases; unmatched junction bases: 8. From germline, CDR1 is MDHEN and CDR2 SYDVKM. CDR3 sequence: CASLGSGGGNQPQHF. The CDR3 nucleotides are TGTGCCAGCTTAGGATCAGGGGGCGGCAATCAGCCCCAGCATTTT.

The rearrangement links TRBV5-1 to TRBJ2-7; D is undetermined. The CDR3 has 13 residues. The germline CDR1 and CDR2 sequences are SGHRS and YFSETQ. The germline V and J ends were trimmed by 4 bases and 0 bases, with 8 bases remaining between them. This CDR3 is CASSGPSSYEQYF. CDR3 DNA: TGCGCCAGCAGCGGCCCCAGCTCCTACGAGCAGTACTTC.